This entry lists 30 T cell receptor beta chains sequenced from one sample in a study of T-cell reconstitution after alpha-beta-depleted transplantation in children. Unique molecular identifiers were used in preparing the TCRbeta library. TCRdb fed the PCR reads into MiXCR, producing one record per CDR3 protein. The table lists about 980,000 distinct CDR3 sequences, around 30% of them singletons. Sequencing used PBMCs, mostly from graft donor cells, obtained 360 days after TCRalphabeta/CD19-depleted stem cell transplant. These receptors all stem from a boy in the first two years of life who had a stem cell transplant for SCID, so the T cells may come from the graft donor.

V gene TRBV25-1 combines with J gene TRBJ2-2, with 8 bases identical to TRBD2. Germline CDR1 reads MGHDK; CDR2 reads SYGVNS. The CDR3 covers 17 residues. V trimming: 5 bases; J trimming: 4 bases; junction bases outside the gene matches: 12. CDR3 DNA sequence: TGTGCCAGCAGTCTGGCGGGGGGCCCTTTGGGCACCGGGGAGCTGTTTTTT. Its translation: CASSLAGGPLGTGELFF.

There are many counts of this clonotype. V gene TRBV12-3 or TRBV12-4 combines with J gene TRBJ2-7; 7 positions agree with TRBD1. The CDR3 runs 15 residues. With 1 base clipped from V and 3 bases from J, the junction kept 6 bases outside the gene matches. The CDR3 coding sequence is TGTGCCAGCAGTTTAGGGACAGGTTTCATCTACGAGCAGTACTTC. This codes for CASSLGTGFIYEQYF.

This sequence joins TRBV29-1 and TRBJ2-5; tentative D call: TRBD1 (5 bases). The V end lost 3 bases, the J end lost 2 bases, and 10 bases lay between the germline ends. From germline, CDR1 is SQVTM and CDR2 ANQGSEA. This CDR3 comprises 13 residues. As DNA, the CDR3 is TGCAGCGTTGATGGGGCAGGGCAAGAGACCCAGTACTTC. Amino acids: CSVDGAGQETQYF.

This clonotype was detected only a few times. The gene calls are TRBV7-2 and TRBJ1-3; 7 bases are a match to TRBD1. Unmatched junction bases numbered 9, after V lost 3 bases and J lost 4 bases. This CDR3 has 16 residues. Per germline, CDR1 SGHTA and CDR2 FQGNSA. The CDR3: CASSLLTGTSGNTIYF. In DNA, the CDR3 is TGTGCCAGCAGCTTGCTGACAGGGACAAGCGGAAACACCATATATTTT.

This clonotype was observed a few times. The chain carries TRBV11-2 and TRBJ1-4, with D possibly being TRBD1 (6 bases). Trimming left V 0 bases short and J 8 bases short, with 19 bases between. Germline V gene lookup returns CDR1 SGHAT and CDR2 FQNNGV. This CDR3 has 17 residues. The CDR3 loop reads CASSLDGGPLIKEKLFF. CDR3 sequence (DNA): TGTGCCAGCAGCTTAGACGGGGGCCCGCTAATAAAGGAAAAACTGTTTTTT. The variable domain in full, completed from reference TRBV11-2 and TRBJ1-4, reads EAGVAQSPRYKIIEKRQSVAFWCNPISGHATLYWYQQILGQGPKLLIQFQNNGVVDDSQLPKDRFSAERLKGVDSTLKIQPAKLEDSAVYLCASSLDGGPLIKEKLFFGSGTQLSVL.

This clonotype showed up just a few times. The V call is TRBV4-3, the J call TRBJ2-7, with D possibly being TRBD1 (6 bases). Looked up from germline, CDR1 is LGHNA and CDR2 is YSLEER. The CDR3 is 14 residues long. Trimming cost V 6 bases and J 2 bases, with 14 bases left between them. The CDR3 sequence is CASSLLTGPYEQYF. The CDR3 DNA is TGCGCCAGCAGTCTTTTGACAGGCCCCTACGAGCAGTACTTC.

This clonotype was seen at least ten times. The chain carries TRBV28 and TRBJ2-1, with 7 bases aligning to TRBD2. Germline V gene data show CDR1 as MDHEN and CDR2 as SYDVKM. There are 15 residues in the CDR3. Germline trimming cut 2 bases from V and 7 bases from J; bases unmatched to any gene: 8. For the CDR3, the DNA is TGTGCCAGCAGTTTAGGCGCCCTCGGGGGGAATGAGCAGTTCTTC. Its protein is CASSLGALGGNEQFF.

J is TRBJ2-2 and V is TRBV7-3; possibly TRBD1 for D (6 bases). Trimming cost V 2 bases and J 7 bases, with 11 bases left between them. CDR1 is SGHTA, CDR2 FQGTGA, per germline. CDR3 length: 14 amino acids. CDR3 nucleotides: TGTGCCAGCAGCTTAGGGGCCAGGGGCGGGGAGCTGTTTTTT. Translated, it gives CASSLGARGGELFF.

The table lists this clonotype with many counts. The CDR3 DNA sequence: TGTGCCAGCAGTTGGGGACTCTCCTACAATGAGCAGTTCTTC. Encoded protein: CASSWGLSYNEQFF. This chain connects TRBV12-3 or TRBV12-4 to TRBJ2-1; a weak D match, TRBD2 (6 bases). This CDR3 is built from 14 residues. Trimming removed 4 bases at V and 0 bases at J, with 7 bases between.

This clonotype was observed a few times. The chain uses TRBV5-1 and TRBJ2-2, with a tentative D call TRBD2 (6 bases). Trimming shortened V by 1 base and J by 0 bases, and 19 bases separated the two germline ends. The CDR3 is 19 amino acids. Germline V gene lookup returns CDR1 SGHRS and CDR2 YFSETQ. DNA of the CDR3: TGCGCCAGCAGCTTGAAGCTAACCGGGACTCAGACGAACACCGGGGAGCTGTTTTTT. Protein: CASSLKLTGTQTNTGELFF.

This clonotype was found a few times. A junction boundary mismatches the germline segment, possibly from a read error. The CDR3 DNA sequence: TGTGCCAGCAGCGTAGCGCTGGAGCTGGGAGAGACCCAGTACTTC. Its protein product is CASSVALELGETQYF. This chain connects TRBV7-9 to TRBJ2-5, with D possibly being TRBD2 (5 bases). The CDR3 has 15 amino acids. Germline V CDR1 and CDR2: SEHNR, FQNEAQ (reference sequence).

A few counts support this clonotype. The CDR3 loop is CASSQELGLADNEQFF. In DNA, the CDR3 is TGTGCCAGCAGCCAAGAATTGGGACTAGCGGACAATGAGCAGTTCTTC. V usage is TRBV4-2 and J usage is TRBJ2-1, with 11 bases aligning to TRBD2. Unmatched junction bases numbered 3, after V lost 0 bases and J lost 5 bases. CDR3 size: 16 residues. Per germline, CDR1 LGHNA and CDR2 YNFKEQ.

This chain joins TRBV3-1 and TRBJ1-2; perhaps TRBD1 as D (5 bases). This CDR3 is 15 amino acids long. Germline V gene sequence: CDR1 LGHDT, CDR2 YNNKEL (reference sequence). Trimming shortened V by 2 bases and J by 0 bases, and 10 bases separated the two germline ends. The DNA of the CDR3 is TGTGCCAGCAGCCAATGGGCAGGGCCTAACTATGGCTACACCTTC. Protein sequence: CASSQWAGPNYGYTF.

In this sample, this clonotype turned up a few times. The genes are TRBV6-1 and TRBJ2-7; D perhaps matches TRBD2 (6 bases). The CDR3 consists of 13 residues. In germline, CDR1 is MNHNS, CDR2 SASEGT. V was pared by 7 bases and J by 0 bases, with 10 bases between. The CDR3 region is CASTGEDSYEQYF. CDR3 DNA: TGTGCCAGCACGGGGGAGGACTCCTACGAGCAGTACTTC.

The gene calls are TRBV7-2 and TRBJ2-1; D may be TRBD1 or TRBD2 (6 bases each). This CDR3 region has 14 residues. Germline V gene sequence: CDR1 SGHTA, CDR2 FQGNSA. V gave up 5 bases and J gave up 7 bases, with 15 bases separating them. CDR3 nucleotides: TGTGCCAGCAGCCACGCCGGGGGCGGGAATGAGCAGTTCTTC. Translated, it gives CASSHAGGGNEQFF.

The V call is TRBV7-6, the J call TRBJ2-7; 8 nucleotides agree with TRBD1. The CDR3 has 17 residues. Looked up from germline, CDR1 is SGHVS and CDR2 is FNYEAQ. V gave up 1 base and J gave up 1 base; unmatched junction bases: 9. CDR3 amino acids: CASSLVRSGQGSYEQYF. CDR3 sequence (DNA): TGTGCCAGCAGCTTAGTGCGGAGTGGACAGGGTTCCTACGAGCAGTACTTC.

V is TRBV15 and J is TRBJ2-4; a weak D match, TRBD2 (5 bases). The CDR3 has 17 residues. Per germline, CDR1 LNHNV and CDR2 YYDKDF (reference sequence). The V end was cut by 0 bases, the J end by 6 bases, with 18 bases between. CDR3 DNA sequence: TGTGCCACCAGCAGAGATCCGGGGTTCGGGCCCGGAAACATTCAGTACTTC. It specifies CATSRDPGFGPGNIQYF.

This clonotype has at least ten counts. This chain uses TRBV12-3 or TRBV12-4 with TRBJ2-7, with a possible D match to TRBD1 (6 bases). The CDR3 covers 14 residues. V gave up 3 bases and J gave up 0 bases, with 9 bases separating them. CDR3 DNA sequence: TGTGCCAGCAGTTTTGACAGGAGCTCCTACGAGCAGTACTTC. It is translated as CASSFDRSSYEQYF.

This sequence joins TRBV29-1 and TRBJ2-3; 9 bases map to TRBD1. The V gene's germline CDR1 is SQVTM and CDR2 ANQGSEA. The CDR3 runs 14 residues. Trimming removed 7 bases from V and 0 bases from J; junction bases left unmatched: 5. The CDR3 sequence is CSAGQGTSTDTQYF. In DNA form, the CDR3 reads TGCAGCGCTGGACAGGGGACTAGCACAGATACGCAGTATTTT.

This clonotype was found once. This chain links TRBV9 with TRBJ2-1; TRBD2 agrees at 10 bases. The germline V gene has CDR1 SGDLS and CDR2 YYNGEE. The trim removed 3 bases at V and 2 bases at J, leaving 8 bases unmatched. This CDR3 region has 17 residues. CDR3 protein: CASSAGSAGGPYNEQFF. In DNA form, the CDR3 reads TGTGCCAGCAGCGCTGGGTCAGCGGGGGGGCCCTACAATGAGCAGTTCTTC.

The genes are TRBV11-2 and TRBJ2-1; 16 positions agree with TRBD2. Germline V gene data show CDR1 as SGHAT and CDR2 as FQNNGV. The CDR3 has 19 residues. The ends lost 5 bases at V and 6 bases at J; junction bases unmatched: 13. The CDR3 reads CASSLGLAGGPGTGNEQFF. CDR3 nucleotide sequence: TGTGCCAGCAGCCTGGGACTAGCGGGGGGGCCGGGAACGGGCAATGAGCAGTTCTTC.

The chain carries TRBV28 and TRBJ2-1; 9 positions agree with TRBD2. Germline lookup yields CDR1 MDHEN and CDR2 SYDVKM. The J segment lost 6 bases and the V segment lost 2 bases, leaving 5 bases of the junction unmatched. This CDR3 has 15 residues. CDR3 protein: CASSLRRGGLNEQFF. The CDR3 DNA follows: TGTGCCAGCAGTTTAAGGCGGGGGGGCCTCAATGAGCAGTTCTTC.

V gene TRBV4-3 combines with J gene TRBJ2-4, with D hard to call. Trimming took off 0 bases at V and 1 base at J, with 10 bases between the two ends. CDR3 size: 16 residues. Germline CDR1 and CDR2: LGHNA and YSLEER. CDR3 sequence: CASSQEARRAKNIQYF. The CDR3 DNA sequence: TGCGCCAGCAGCCAAGAGGCGAGAAGGGCCAAAAACATTCAGTACTTC.

The chain uses TRBV6-5 and TRBJ2-3; D ambiguous. This CDR3 is built from 14 residues. Germline V gives CDR1 MNHEY, CDR2 SVGAGI. V dropped 2 bases and J dropped 6 bases, with 12 bases sitting between them. CDR3 nucleotide sequence: TGTGCCAGCAGTTACCCCATGGCGTTGGATACGCAGTATTTT. Translated: CASSYPMALDTQYF.

J is TRBJ2-3 and V is TRBV29-1, with 11 bases aligning to TRBD1. The V segment lost 5 bases and the J segment 1 base; nucleotides outside the gene matches: 2. Germline V CDR1 and CDR2: SQVTM, ANQGSEA. The CDR3 runs to 14 residues. The CDR3 DNA reads TGCAGCGTTCGGGGACAGGGGGGCACAGATACGCAGTATTTT. Its translation: CSVRGQGGTDTQYF.

This clonotype was observed a few times. The J gene is TRBJ1-3, the V gene TRBV7-9; D ambiguous. Germline loops: CDR1 SEHNR, CDR2 FQNEAQ (reference sequence). Trimming shortened V by 3 bases and J by 1 base, and 4 bases separated the two germline ends. CDR3 length: 13 residues. DNA of the CDR3: TGTGCCAGCAGCTTTGTTTCTGGAAACACCATATATTTT. Amino acids: CASSFVSGNTIYF.

In its sample, this clonotype was seen a few times. The genes are TRBV12-3 or TRBV12-4 and TRBJ1-1; D remains unclear. The CDR3 is made up of 13 amino acids. Trimming took off 2 bases at V and 4 bases at J, with 8 bases between the two ends. As DNA, the CDR3 is TGTGCCAGCAGTTTATCCCATTCCACTGAAGCTTTCTTT. Encoded protein: CASSLSHSTEAFF.

The V call is TRBV7-2, the J call TRBJ2-7; 8 bases agree with TRBD1. The CDR3 runs 14 residues. Per germline, CDR1 SGHTA and CDR2 FQGNSA. The V and J ends lost 6 bases and 3 bases, in that order; junction bases with no gene match: 7. DNA of the CDR3: TGTGCCAGCAGTCGACAGGGGTGGGACTACGAGCAGTACTTC. Amino acids: CASSRQGWDYEQYF.

This rearrangement joins TRBV5-1 to TRBJ2-5, with 7 bases fitting TRBD1. V shed 3 bases and J 10 bases; nucleotides not matched to a gene: 15. Germline V gene lookup returns CDR1 SGHRS and CDR2 YFSETQ. The CDR3 contains 15 residues. CDR3 protein: CASSSSLDRPDDQYF. The CDR3 region has the DNA TGCGCCAGCAGCTCATCACTGGACAGGCCCGATGACCAGTACTTC.

The genes are TRBV12-3 or TRBV12-4 and TRBJ2-1; 9 bases fit TRBD2. J was trimmed by 2 bases and V by 7 bases; bases with no gene match: 3. The CDR3 consists of 14 residues. The CDR3 loop is CASTAGGPYNEQFF. Here the CDR3 DNA reads TGTGCCAGCACAGCGGGGGGACCCTACAATGAGCAGTTCTTC.